This T cell receptor (beta chain) was found in a study of T cell repertoires in cytomegalovirus infection. Whole-study context: Public TCR beta signature analysis indicated the presence of both CMV infection and matching HLA type.

TCRdb called the reads again in MiXCR, with one record for every CDR3 protein. The table lists around 530,000 distinct CDR3 sequences, around a quarter of them singletons. Material for sequencing was PBMCs. The TCR originated in a human donor in good health (CMV status not recorded). Some clones in this sample may be carry-over from other donors' samples.

In DNA, the CDR3 is TGCGCCAGCAGCTTTAGAGCCGGGACTACCATGAACACCGGGGAGCTGTTTTTT. Its protein is CASSFRAGTTMNTGELFF. V usage is TRBV4-1 and J usage is TRBJ2-2; 7 positions agree with TRBD2. CDR1 MGHRA and CDR2 YSYEKL come from the germline V gene. V was pared by 5 bases and J by 1 base, with 13 bases of the junction left unmatched. The CDR3 is 18 residues long.